This T cell receptor (beta chain) stems from a study of T cells expressing NK-cell markers. About the study: Within the sequenced cohort of eight donors, seven exhibited HCMV seropositivity and one was seronegative. Broader study findings: Several donors showed these clonotypes also leading the CD3+CD56-NKG2C+ fraction.

Beta-chain TCR cDNA was generated via 5'RACE template switching with UMIs. TCRdb re-called the 5' RACE reads, yielding one record per CDR3 amino acid sequence without DNA. This repertoire includes approximately 550,000 distinct CDR3 sequences. To note about this clonotype: Its antigen is unknown.

This sequence originates from a man between 18 and 35 years old in good health. Sequenced: blood T cells: a sorted CD56 or NKG2C T cell subset, CD4+ or CD8+ T cells, or bulk PBMC T cells (not recorded which).

CDR3 amino acids: CASSRTGHTEAFF. The chain carries TRBV5-5 and TRBJ1-1; TCRdb's assignment of TRBD1 cannot be checked, as there is no DNA. This CDR3 region has 13 residues. Germline-derived CDR1 and CDR2 are SGHKS and YYEKEE (reference sequence).